The source of this TCR beta chain is a study of vaccination and CD4 T cells after COVID-19. Study-wide context: Median time from second vaccine dose to sampling was about 70 days (14 to 241).

Of note for this clonotype: Its antigen is not known.

The V gene end was trimmed by 1 base and the J gene end by 9 bases; junction bases not matched to a gene: 14. The CDR3 contains 17 residues. Treatment of the sample: approximately nine-day PBMC culture with coronavirus spike peptide pools or control peptides (ViraFEST assay). Antigen-specific T cells were expanded with peptide pools by ViraFEST, and TCRs were then sequenced. The authors cultured two million PBMCs per well with roughly 9.8 IU/ml IL-2 and approximately 10 ug/ml peptide pools. The Oncomine TCR Beta short-read assay sequenced DNA from cultured CD4+ T cells. TCRdb redid the calling of the PCR reads with MiXCR, one entry per CDR3 protein. Seen here are around 6,300 distinct CDR3 sequences, more than 15% observed once, and the top ten hold roughly 20%.

The material sequenced was CD4+ T cells from blood, cultured in vitro. This chain joins TRBV5-3 and TRBJ2-1; TRBD2 agrees at 9 bases. TRBV5-3 qualifies as an ORF whose function is uncertain. The sequence was obtained from a human donor who had recovered from COVID-19. This CDR3 reads CARSLMAGGPRLSEQFF. CDR3 sequence (DNA): TGTGCCAGAAGCTTGATGGCGGGGGGGCCTAGGTTGAGTGAGCAGTTCTTC.